A selection of T cell receptor beta chains follows, all from one sample in a study of radiotherapy plus CTLA-4 blockade in lung cancer. Generated by immunoSEQ multiplex PCR, the TCRdb table keeps only in-frame clones and is missing some. There are more than 40,000 clones in the sample; more than 75% occur only once, and approximately 3.4% lies in the top ten. The starting material was peripheral blood, obtained from a patient treated with radiotherapy plus ipilimumab. Source of these receptors: a human donor with non-small cell lung cancer who had stable disease on radiotherapy plus ipilimumab. Both conserved end residues are trimmed from each CDR3.

V	J	CDR3
TRBV27	TRBJ2-7	ASSFGASGSRYEQY
TRBV5-8	TRBJ2-2	ASSFWGAGELF
TRBV14	-	ASSPLGLAAYEQY
TRBV7-2	TRBJ2-5	ASSLGTGGETQY
TRBV7-9	TRBJ2-3	ASSLHSATGLSTDTQY
TRBV9	TRBJ2-1	ASSVEGGVYNEQF
TRBV4-3	TRBJ1-1	ASSQDSDRGGVGTEAF
TRBV9	TRBJ1-2	ASSVGAGTSNYGYT
TRBV7-3	TRBJ2-5	ASSFIGTDQETQY
TRBV19	TRBJ2-1	ASSIDGTSIYTYNEQF
TRBV4-3	TRBJ2-1	ASSWERERNDEQF
TRBV19	TRBJ2-7	ASSIGGQKTYEQY
TRBV10-3	TRBJ2-7	AIRGTGGRASPSYEQY
TRBV5-1	TRBJ2-7	ASSLGGEPSEQY
TRBV2	TRBJ2-4	ASSSGQGSDIQY
TRBV19	TRBJ2-5	ATNPTGWETQY
TRBV4-1	TRBJ2-2	ASRGTGETGELF
TRBV28	TRBJ2-3	ASSFEGRTTDTQY
TRBV28	TRBJ2-1	ASREGTSAGAYEQF
TRBV19	TRBJ2-7	ASSAALAGGTYEQY
TRBV7-8	TRBJ1-1	ASSMPRGGNTEAF
TRBV5-1	TRBJ2-3	ASSLQGFNTDTQY
TRBV27	TRBJ1-1	ASSFGRYTEAF
TRBV7-9	TRBJ2-1	ASSLDSNEQF
TRBV4-3	TRBJ2-1	ASSQDVLLGQGWGNEQF
TRBV7-9	TRBJ2-5	ASSFFGETQY
TRBV18	TRBJ1-1	ASSPIEALRGNTEAF
TRBV7-6	TRBJ2-7	ASSLKSLAPYQEQY
TRBV10-1	TRBJ2-2	ASREGQGTGELF
TRBV19	TRBJ2-7	ASSNPGRGVYEQY
TRBV6-5	TRBJ2-5	ASTGQQETQY
TRBV2	TRBJ1-1	ASSDGMNTEAF
TRBV7-2	TRBJ2-1	ASSLSGTYNEQF
TRBV2	TRBJ2-1	ATSMAGDYNEQF
TRBV2	TRBJ2-1	ASRKLVGSYNEQF
TRBV18	TRBJ2-7	ASSPPSGRYEQY
TRBV6-5	TRBJ2-1	ASSSRGTRRFGEQF
TRBV27	TRBJ2-7	ASSYGRNNYEQY
TRBV23-1	TRBJ2-3	ASSQSERRGGYTDTQY
TRBV7-3	TRBJ2-1	ASSPTAGTSYNEQF
TRBV7-3	TRBJ2-7	ASSPRQGAQDEQY
TRBV10-3	TRBJ2-1	AISESHVQGAYNEQF
TRBV4-1	TRBJ2-5	ASSQDFRGRGGTQY
TRBV7-6	TRBJ1-5	ASSLGGGGPYSNQPQH
TRBV19	TRBJ2-1	ASKGRAGDEQF